This T cell receptor beta chain was obtained from a study of blood T cell repertoires in COVID-19. Background on the study: Material from acute and convalescent COVID-19 was sourced from the United States, Italy and Spain.

CDR1 is SGHVS and CDR2 is FQNEAQ in the germline V gene. This CDR3 is 15 amino acids long. The ends lost 5 bases at V and 5 bases at J; junction bases unmatched: 9. This clone has a handful of counts. In the authors' methods: Scientists estimated how many nucleated cells there were by amplifying reference gene primers. Clones were read by immunoSEQ multiplex PCR, and TCRdb kept only the in-frame ones, dropping some. Clone size and V and J calls were adopted from that table, with D and trimming inferred from the DNA. The table lists 430,000 or so clones, roughly 90% of them singletons. Study members were between roughly 18 and 100 years old and lived in approximately 25 US regions. Recovery meant two consecutive negative NP/OP PCR tests, professional clearance, or resolved symptoms.

Source material: PBMCs or T cells enriched from blood (not recorded which). The chain has TRBV7-8 and TRBJ1-1; 9 nucleotides line up with TRBD1. The TCR sequence derives from a woman between 40 and 55 years old who had recovered from COVID-19. As DNA, the CDR3 is TGTGCCAGCAGCCCGCAACAGGGGGCGCGGACTGAAGCTTTCTTT. Protein sequence: CASSPQQGARTEAFF.